The next 21 T cell receptor beta chains were all read from a single sample in a study of shared clonotypes between healthy human individuals. Profiling relied on immunoSEQ multiplex PCR, and the TCRdb table lists in-frame clones only, not all of them. The sample holds a few million clones, over 85% seen once. Sequenced sample: naive CD4+ T cells sorted from blood. Subset noted: CD45RA+ positively selected. The receptors were gathered from a young man in good health.

The gene calls are TRBV6-1 and TRBJ2-7; D gene uncertain. This CDR3 is 12 amino acids long. V shed 7 bases and J shed 6 bases, with 13 bases lying between them. Germline assignment: CDR1 MNHNS and CDR2 SASEGT. Here the CDR3 DNA reads TGTGCCAGCAATGGGCAGATCGGCGAGCAGTACTTC. Its translation is CASNGQIGEQYF.

This clone was seen a few times. The chain links TRBV6-1 to TRBJ1-1; D unclear. V lost 6 bases, J lost 4 bases, and 15 bases lay in between. Per the germline V gene, CDR1 is MNHNS and CDR2 is SASEGT. The CDR3 contains 14 residues. The CDR3 loop is CASSRLREGTEAFF. DNA of the CDR3: TGTGCCAGCAGCCGCCTTAGGGAAGGCACTGAAGCTTTCTTT.

V usage is TRBV10-3 and J usage is TRBJ2-1, with a tentative D call TRBD2 (6 bases). The CDR3 extends over 15 amino acids. Germline CDR1 ENHRY, CDR2 SYGVKD. V was pared by 0 bases and J by 10 bases, with 16 bases between. In nucleotides, the CDR3 is TGTGCCATCAGTGAGTCGGGTAGCGGCGGAATGGAGCAGTTCTTC. Translated: CAISESGSGGMEQFF.

The rearrangement links TRBV2 to TRBJ2-3; 11 bases line up with TRBD2. Germline V CDR1 and CDR2: SNHLY, FYNNEI. J was trimmed by 3 bases and V by 6 bases; bases with no gene match: 17. The CDR3 is 19 amino acids. For the CDR3, the DNA is TGTGCCAGCAGAAGAGGGACAGCCGCTAGCGGGGGGTTTACAGATACGCAGTATTTT. Translated, it gives CASRRGTAASGGFTDTQYF. The whole variable domain, remainder taken from reference TRBV2 and TRBJ2-3, is EPEVTQTPSHQVTQMGQEVILRCVPISNHLYFYWYRQILGQKVEFLVSFYNNEISEKSEIFDDQFSVERPDGSNFTLKIRSTKLEDSAMYFCASRRGTAASGGFTDTQYFGPGTRLTVL.

The chain's CDR3 is CASSLASRVRAYEQYF. The CDR3 DNA is TGTGCCAGCAGCTTAGCGAGCAGAGTAAGGGCCTACGAGCAGTACTTC. The rearrangement uses TRBV7-2 and TRBJ2-7; D is ambiguous. V lost 0 bases and J 2 bases, leaving 14 bases between the germline ends. Germline CDR1 is SGHTA and CDR2 is FQGNSA. The CDR3 contains 16 residues.

The chain combines TRBV6-1 with TRBJ1-2, with a weak D call TRBD1 (6 bases). The CDR3 covers 14 residues. Trimming removed 2 bases from V and 8 bases from J, with 15 bases in between. Germline V gene sequence: CDR1 MNHNS, CDR2 SASEGT. CDR3 bases: TGTGCCAGCAGTGAAAGGGGGGGCGGTCCGGGCTACACCTTC. This codes for CASSERGGGPGYTF.

The chain combines TRBV2 with TRBJ2-1; 8 nucleotides align to TRBD2. V lost 11 bases, J lost 1 base, and 13 bases stayed unmatched. The germline V gene has CDR1 SNHLY and CDR2 FYNNEI. This CDR3 is built from 16 residues. The CDR3 coding sequence is TGTGCCCTAACGGGAACGGGGGGGCCTTCCTACAATGAGCAGTTCTTC. Its translation: CALTGTGGPSYNEQFF.

This chain uses TRBV11-3 with TRBJ2-7, with D possibly being TRBD2 (5 bases). Trimming took 7 bases from V and 3 from J, leaving 13 bases between them. Germline CDR1 is SGHNT and CDR2 is YENEEA. The CDR3 extends over 13 amino acids. The CDR3 loop reads CASIRGKHYEQYF. In DNA form, the CDR3 reads TGTGCCAGCATCCGAGGGAAGCACTACGAGCAGTACTTC. The whole variable domain, filled in from reference TRBV11-3 and TRBJ2-7, reads EAGVVQSPRYKIIEKKQPVAFWCNPISGHNTLYWYLQNLGQGPELLIRYENEEAVDDSQLPKDRFSAERLKGVDSTLKIQPAELGDSAVYLCASIRGKHYEQYFGPGTRLTVT.

The rearrangement links TRBV19 to TRBJ2-5; D may be TRBD2 (6 bases). Per the germline V gene, CDR1 is LNHDA and CDR2 is SQIVND (reference sequence). The CDR3 extends over 16 amino acids. The ends were cut back, 4 bases at V and 5 bases at J, with 20 bases in the middle. CDR3 sequence (DNA): TGTGCCAGTAGTACGGCGGGGACCGGTGTCGGGGAGACCCAGTACTTC. Translation: CASSTAGTGVGETQYF.

V is TRBV18 and J is TRBJ1-6; TRBD1 aligns across 8 bases. CDR3 length: 17 residues. With V trimmed by 1 base and J by 6 bases, 8 bases remained unmatched. Germline lookup yields CDR1 KGHSH and CDR2 LQKENI. CDR3 coding DNA: TGTGCCAGCTCACCACTCGGGACAGGTCAAGTTAATTCACCCCTCCACTTT. This translates into CASSPLGTGQVNSPLHF.

Of note for this clone: At one end, the junction sequence differs from germline, possibly due to a read error. This rearrangement joins TRBV6-5 to TRBJ1-4; D remains unclear. The V gene's germline CDR1 is MNHEY and CDR2 SVGAGI. The CDR3 runs to 12 residues. The CDR3 DNA sequence: TGTGCCAGCAGTTCCCCGGCGGGTCGATTACATTTT. This encodes CASSSPAGRLHF.

Only one count was recorded for this clone. V usage is TRBV28 and J usage is TRBJ2-7, with D maybe TRBD1 (5 bases). Germline lookup yields CDR1 MDHEN and CDR2 SYDVKM. Trimming shortened V by 5 bases and J by 5 bases, and 16 bases separated the two germline ends. The CDR3 length is 14 residues. The CDR3, as DNA: TGTGCCAGCAGTCGGGCTCCAGGGTTCAACGAGCAGTACTTC. Translating it yields CASSRAPGFNEQYF.

On this clone: The sample carries other DNA sequences with the same CDR3. V usage is TRBV10-1 and J usage is TRBJ2-7; D call uncertain. Between the trimmed V and J ends, which lost 3 bases and 1 base, there was a span of 4 bases. Germline values: CDR1 WNHNN, CDR2 SYGVQD (reference sequence). The CDR3 contains 12 residues. CDR3 sequence reads: CASSDSSYEQYF. The CDR3 DNA reads TGCGCCAGCAGTGACAGTTCCTACGAGCAGTACTTC.

The chain recombines TRBV23-1 with TRBJ2-7; 15 bases match TRBD2. TRBV23-1 is placed among ORFs of uncertain function. With 4 bases clipped from V and 0 bases from J, the junction kept 4 bases outside the gene matches. CDR3 length: 17 residues. In DNA, the CDR3 is TGCGCCAGCAGTCGCGGACTAGCGGGAGGGCCCTCCTACGAGCAGTACTTC. Translation gives CASSRGLAGGPSYEQYF.

This sequence joins TRBV19 and TRBJ1-1; no reliable D call. Between the trimmed V and J ends, which lost 3 bases and 5 bases, there was a span of 16 bases. The CDR3 totals 15 residues. CDR1 LNHDA and CDR2 SQIVND come from the germline V gene (reference sequence). CDR3 nucleotides: TGTGCCAGTAGTATTTCCCTAAGGGTTGAGACTGAAGCTTTCTTT. Translation: CASSISLRVETEAFF.

The J gene is TRBJ2-7, the V gene TRBV11-3; tentatively, D is TRBD1 or TRBD2 (5 bases each). The CDR3 runs 16 residues. The germline V gene has CDR1 SGHNT and CDR2 YENEEA. V was cut by 4 bases and J by 2 bases, with 18 bases left in between. The DNA for the CDR3 is TGTGCCAGCAGCTGGGGCGGTGTTGCGGGCCCCTACGAGCAGTACTTC. It encodes CASSWGGVAGPYEQYF.

The CDR3 nucleotides read TGTGCCAGCAGCTCGTGGGGGACAGGGCTCTACGAGCAGTACTTC. This codes for CASSSWGTGLYEQYF. The rearrangement links TRBV5-4 to TRBJ2-7, with 9 nucleotides matching TRBD1. CDR1 is SGHNT, CDR2 YYREEE, per germline (reference sequence). This CDR3 has 15 amino acids. J gave up 3 bases and V 3 bases, and 7 bases lay outside the gene matches.

CDR3 sequence: CASTLRGGETQYF. The CDR3 nucleotides read TGTGCCAGCACCCTGCGAGGGGGGGAGACCCAGTACTTC. This chain connects TRBV5-6 to TRBJ2-5; the D gene could be TRBD1 or TRBD2 (6 bases each). The CDR3 length is 13 residues. Between the trimmed V and J ends, which lost 6 bases and 5 bases, there was a span of 14 bases. CDR1 is SGHDT and CDR2 is YYEEEE in the germline V gene.

This chain uses TRBV6-1 with TRBJ1-1; 8 bases are a match to TRBD1. In germline, CDR1 is MNHNS, CDR2 SASEGT. The junction had 1 base not matched to a gene; V was cut back by 6 bases and J by 4 bases. The CDR3 extends over 12 amino acids. The CDR3 DNA sequence: TGTGCCAGCAGAGACAGGGGCACTGAAGCTTTCTTT. Residues: CASRDRGTEAFF.

This chain connects TRBV6-1 to TRBJ2-1; D is possibly TRBD1 (5 bases). V lost 4 bases to trimming and J lost 4 bases, with 14 bases between them. The germline gives CDR1 MNHNS, CDR2 SASEGT. The CDR3 totals 15 residues. CDR3 in amino acids: CASSARVGFYNEQFF. Here the CDR3 DNA reads TGTGCCAGCAGTGCCAGGGTAGGGTTTTACAATGAGCAGTTCTTC.

The rearrangement uses TRBV12-5 and TRBJ2-1; 13 bases are a match to TRBD2. This CDR3 is 16 amino acids long. Per the germline V gene, CDR1 is LGHNT and CDR2 is FRNRAP. Unmatched junction bases numbered 6, after V lost 5 bases and J lost 5 bases. The CDR3 nucleotides read TGTGCTAGTGGTCAAAGGACTAGCGGGAGCCACAATGAGCAGTTCTTC. Residues: CASGQRTSGSHNEQFF. Together with reference TRBV12-5 and TRBJ2-1, the CDR3 gives the full variable domain: DARVTQTPRHKVTEMGQEVTMRCQPILGHNTVFWYRQTMMQGLELLAYFRNRAPLDDSGMPKDRFSAEMPDATLATLKIQPSEPRDSAVYFCASGQRTSGSHNEQFFGPGTRLTVL.